The clone carrying this T cell receptor (beta chain) was counted ten times or more. Its antigen is currently unknown. The CDR3 totals 14 residues. Trimming took off 3 bases at V and 5 bases at J, with 11 bases between the two ends. CDR1 is LGHNA and CDR2 is YSLEER in the germline V gene. TCRdb redid the calling of the 5' RACE reads with MiXCR, one entry per CDR3 protein. Altogether more than 95,000 distinct CDR3 sequences are present, about 8.3% being singletons, with the ten largest covering 8.5% to 10%. The data derive from a study of CD8 T cells in ankylosing spondylitis. Broader study findings: Matched synovial fluid from ankylosing spondylitis patients was reported to be enriched for disease-linked clones.

V is TRBV4-3 and J is TRBJ2-4; the D gene is possibly TRBD2 (6 bases). The receptor was isolated from a male donor with ankylosing spondylitis or in good health (not recorded which). The sequenced material came from blood, either unsorted or a sorted T cell fraction (not recorded which). This CDR3 is CASSHRGGENIQYF. The CDR3 coding sequence is TGCGCCAGCAGCCACCGCGGAGGGGAAAACATTCAGTACTTC.